The sequence of this T cell receptor beta chain was determined in a study of T cells in Graves' hyperthyroidism and ophthalmopathy. Lactation, pregnancy, other autoimmune disease or uncontrolled infection excluded patients. Diagnosis relied on clinical symptoms, serum thyroxine and TRAb, thyroid ultrasound and orbital computed tomography. The V and J ends lost 0 bases and 4 bases respectively, with 13 bases between them. Per germline, CDR1 SGHAT and CDR2 FQNNGV. The length of the CDR3 is 16 residues. Study-wide points: In the analysis, a 13 V-J model separated ophthalmopathy from stable hyperthyroidism. Appearing also in blood were most of the thyroid clonotypes expanded above 0.001.

RNA transcripts were the template for amplifying TCR beta CDR3 regions. TCR CDR3 regions were first amplified by RT-PCR with HTBI primers. MiXCR, applied by TCRdb to the multiplex PCR reads, yields one record per CDR3 protein. Among roughly 510,000 distinct CDR3 sequences listed, 46% were seen once. This clonotype has ten or more counts. Its specificity is unknown. This chain links TRBV11-2 with TRBJ1-5, with D perhaps matching TRBD1 (5 bases). The clonotype was recovered from an adult woman with Graves' disease, either hyperthyroidism or ophthalmopathy (not recorded which). The sequencing input was peripheral blood or thyroid tissue (not recorded which). CDR3 amino acids: CASSLESWGRNQPQHF. The CDR3 nucleotides are TGTGCCAGCAGCTTAGAGAGTTGGGGCAGGAATCAGCCCCAGCATTTT.